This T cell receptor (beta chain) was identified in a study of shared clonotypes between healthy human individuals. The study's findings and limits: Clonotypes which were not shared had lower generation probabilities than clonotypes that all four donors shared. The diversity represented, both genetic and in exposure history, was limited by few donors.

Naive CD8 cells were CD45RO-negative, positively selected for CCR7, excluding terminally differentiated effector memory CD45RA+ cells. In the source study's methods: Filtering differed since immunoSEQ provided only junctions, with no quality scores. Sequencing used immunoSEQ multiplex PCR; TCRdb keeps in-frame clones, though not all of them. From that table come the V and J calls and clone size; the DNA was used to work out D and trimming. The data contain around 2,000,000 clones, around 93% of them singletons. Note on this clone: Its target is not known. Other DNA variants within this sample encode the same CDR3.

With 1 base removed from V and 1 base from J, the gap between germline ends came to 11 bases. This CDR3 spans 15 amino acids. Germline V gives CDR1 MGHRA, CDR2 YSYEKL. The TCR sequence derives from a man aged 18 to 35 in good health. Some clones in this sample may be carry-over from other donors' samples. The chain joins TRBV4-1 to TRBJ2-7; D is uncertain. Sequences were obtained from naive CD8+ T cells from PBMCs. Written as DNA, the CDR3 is TGCGCCAGCAGCCAAGGTCCGGGCCCATCCTACGAGCAGTACTTC. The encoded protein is CASSQGPGPSYEQYF.